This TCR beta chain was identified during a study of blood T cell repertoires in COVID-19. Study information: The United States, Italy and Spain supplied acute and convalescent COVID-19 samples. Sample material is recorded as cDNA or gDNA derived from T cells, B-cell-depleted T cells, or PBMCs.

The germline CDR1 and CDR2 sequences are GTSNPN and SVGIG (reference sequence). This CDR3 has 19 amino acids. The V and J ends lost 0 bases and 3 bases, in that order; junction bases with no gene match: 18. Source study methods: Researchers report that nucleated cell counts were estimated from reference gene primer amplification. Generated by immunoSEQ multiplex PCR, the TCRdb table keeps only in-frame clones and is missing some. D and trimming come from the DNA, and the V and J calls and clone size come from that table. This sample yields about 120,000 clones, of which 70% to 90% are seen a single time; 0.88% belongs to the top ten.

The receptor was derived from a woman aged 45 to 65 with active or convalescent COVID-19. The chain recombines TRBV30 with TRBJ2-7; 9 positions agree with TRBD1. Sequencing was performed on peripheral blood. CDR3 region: CAWSVGPTGGGPSYYEQYF. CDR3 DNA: TGTGCCTGGAGTGTTGGTCCCACAGGGGGCGGCCCATCTTACTACGAGCAGTACTTC.